This TCR beta chain was sequenced in a study of blood T cells in healthy people across ages. Each donor's blood draw was ten milliliters of peripheral blood. Every sample yielded at least 6.5 million isolated PBMCs. The use of a sample-barcoded 5' primer and a J-beta primer mix characterized a second PCR of roughly 6 to 12 cycles. Through a template-switch adaptor with 12 random nucleotides, each cDNA molecule received a tag. CDR3-containing paired-end reads numbered at least 2.5 million in each sample. TCRdb re-analysed the 5' RACE reads in MiXCR, keeping a single row per CDR3 protein. Counted here are 1.5 million to 2 million distinct CDR3 sequences, 25% to 30% occurring once; the ten biggest clones make up 6.5% to 8.5%. The TCR comes from a woman aged 25 to 39 in good health. Sequenced sample: blood.

The CDR3 coding sequence is TGTGCCAGCAGCCGGACCATCCGGGGGCCACTTCAAGAGACCCAGTACTTC. It is translated as CASSRTIRGPLQETQYF. This chain joins TRBV7-6 and TRBJ2-5; D tentatively reads TRBD1 or TRBD2 (6 bases each). With 5 bases removed from V and 2 bases from J, the gap between germline ends came to 21 bases. The CDR3 totals 17 residues. Per germline, CDR1 SGHVS and CDR2 FNYEAQ.